These T cell receptor beta chains were read from a single sample in a study of blood T cell repertoires in COVID-19. Method: immunoSEQ multiplex PCR; TCRdb's copy keeps in-frame clones and lacks some. The repertoire consists of 180,000 or so clones, with over 70% occurring once and the leading ten covering 11%. Material: PBMCs or T cells enriched from blood (not recorded which). The receptor source for this set is a man between 45 and 60 years old who had recovered from COVID-19. Both conserved end residues are part of each CDR3. The D gene is left open where the match is weak.

V	D	J	CDR3	DNA
TRBV10-3	-	TRBJ1-2	CAISESMRPPGYTF	TGTGCCATCAGTGAGTCGATGCGTCCTCCGGGCTACACCTTC
TRBV6-4	TRBD1	TRBJ2-2	CASSDGTGDTGELFF	TGTGCCAGCAGTGACGGGACAGGGGACACCGGGGAGCTGTTTTTT
TRBV29-1	TRBD2	TRBJ2-7	CSVETSGTYEQYF	TGCAGCGTTGAGACTAGCGGGACCTACGAGCAGTACTTC
TRBV19	TRBD1	TRBJ1-5	CASSRRDRVSNQPQHF	TGTGCCAGTAGTAGACGCGACAGGGTGAGCAATCAGCCCCAGCATTTT
TRBV27	TRBD1	TRBJ1-6	CASSPWDRTYNSPLHF	TGTGCCAGCAGTCCCTGGGACAGAACCTATAATTCACCCCTCCACTTT
TRBV19	TRBD1	TRBJ2-1	CASSSGQGSHNEQFF	TGTGCCAGTAGTTCCGGACAGGGGTCTCACAATGAGCAGTTCTTC
TRBV5-1	TRBD2	TRBJ2-1	CASSLYERGSSGRKLNNEQFF	TGCGCCAGCAGCTTGTACGAACGGGGTTCTAGCGGGAGAAAGCTAAACAATGAGCAGTTCTTC
TRBV6-6	TRBD1	TRBJ2-7	CASSTTGTGIYEQYF	TGTGCCAGCAGTACCACCGGGACAGGGATCTACGAGCAGTACTTC
TRBV18	TRBD1	TRBJ2-3	CASSTVQGFSDTQYF	TGTGCCAGCTCAACTGTACAGGGGTTTTCAGATACGCAGTATTTT
TRBV29-1	-	TRBJ2-7	CSVSGSNYEQYF	TGCAGCGTCAGTGGTAGCAACTACGAGCAGTACTTC
TRBV19	TRBD1	TRBJ1-2	CASSQDRVRGYTF	TGTGCCAGTAGCCAGGACAGGGTTCGTGGCTACACCTTC
TRBV19	TRBD1	TRBJ2-7	CASSIHRGSSYEQYF	TGTGCCAGTAGTATACACAGGGGTAGCTCCTACGAGCAGTACTTC
TRBV27	-	TRBJ1-3	CASSLSRGNTIYF	TGTGCCAGCAGTTTATCTCGGGGAAACACCATATATTTT
TRBV3-1/TRBV3-2	-	TRBJ1-2	CASSQAGRERYGYTF	TGTGCCAGCAGCCAAGCGGGCAGGGAAAGGTATGGCTACACCTTC
TRBV10-3	-	TRBJ2-1	CAIDPSGSGYNEQFF	TGTGCCATAGATCCGTCGGGTAGCGGTTACAATGAGCAGTTCTTC
TRBV28	-	TRBJ2-3	CASSLLSDLADTQYF	TGTGCCAGCAGTTTATTGAGCGATTTAGCAGATACGCAGTATTTT